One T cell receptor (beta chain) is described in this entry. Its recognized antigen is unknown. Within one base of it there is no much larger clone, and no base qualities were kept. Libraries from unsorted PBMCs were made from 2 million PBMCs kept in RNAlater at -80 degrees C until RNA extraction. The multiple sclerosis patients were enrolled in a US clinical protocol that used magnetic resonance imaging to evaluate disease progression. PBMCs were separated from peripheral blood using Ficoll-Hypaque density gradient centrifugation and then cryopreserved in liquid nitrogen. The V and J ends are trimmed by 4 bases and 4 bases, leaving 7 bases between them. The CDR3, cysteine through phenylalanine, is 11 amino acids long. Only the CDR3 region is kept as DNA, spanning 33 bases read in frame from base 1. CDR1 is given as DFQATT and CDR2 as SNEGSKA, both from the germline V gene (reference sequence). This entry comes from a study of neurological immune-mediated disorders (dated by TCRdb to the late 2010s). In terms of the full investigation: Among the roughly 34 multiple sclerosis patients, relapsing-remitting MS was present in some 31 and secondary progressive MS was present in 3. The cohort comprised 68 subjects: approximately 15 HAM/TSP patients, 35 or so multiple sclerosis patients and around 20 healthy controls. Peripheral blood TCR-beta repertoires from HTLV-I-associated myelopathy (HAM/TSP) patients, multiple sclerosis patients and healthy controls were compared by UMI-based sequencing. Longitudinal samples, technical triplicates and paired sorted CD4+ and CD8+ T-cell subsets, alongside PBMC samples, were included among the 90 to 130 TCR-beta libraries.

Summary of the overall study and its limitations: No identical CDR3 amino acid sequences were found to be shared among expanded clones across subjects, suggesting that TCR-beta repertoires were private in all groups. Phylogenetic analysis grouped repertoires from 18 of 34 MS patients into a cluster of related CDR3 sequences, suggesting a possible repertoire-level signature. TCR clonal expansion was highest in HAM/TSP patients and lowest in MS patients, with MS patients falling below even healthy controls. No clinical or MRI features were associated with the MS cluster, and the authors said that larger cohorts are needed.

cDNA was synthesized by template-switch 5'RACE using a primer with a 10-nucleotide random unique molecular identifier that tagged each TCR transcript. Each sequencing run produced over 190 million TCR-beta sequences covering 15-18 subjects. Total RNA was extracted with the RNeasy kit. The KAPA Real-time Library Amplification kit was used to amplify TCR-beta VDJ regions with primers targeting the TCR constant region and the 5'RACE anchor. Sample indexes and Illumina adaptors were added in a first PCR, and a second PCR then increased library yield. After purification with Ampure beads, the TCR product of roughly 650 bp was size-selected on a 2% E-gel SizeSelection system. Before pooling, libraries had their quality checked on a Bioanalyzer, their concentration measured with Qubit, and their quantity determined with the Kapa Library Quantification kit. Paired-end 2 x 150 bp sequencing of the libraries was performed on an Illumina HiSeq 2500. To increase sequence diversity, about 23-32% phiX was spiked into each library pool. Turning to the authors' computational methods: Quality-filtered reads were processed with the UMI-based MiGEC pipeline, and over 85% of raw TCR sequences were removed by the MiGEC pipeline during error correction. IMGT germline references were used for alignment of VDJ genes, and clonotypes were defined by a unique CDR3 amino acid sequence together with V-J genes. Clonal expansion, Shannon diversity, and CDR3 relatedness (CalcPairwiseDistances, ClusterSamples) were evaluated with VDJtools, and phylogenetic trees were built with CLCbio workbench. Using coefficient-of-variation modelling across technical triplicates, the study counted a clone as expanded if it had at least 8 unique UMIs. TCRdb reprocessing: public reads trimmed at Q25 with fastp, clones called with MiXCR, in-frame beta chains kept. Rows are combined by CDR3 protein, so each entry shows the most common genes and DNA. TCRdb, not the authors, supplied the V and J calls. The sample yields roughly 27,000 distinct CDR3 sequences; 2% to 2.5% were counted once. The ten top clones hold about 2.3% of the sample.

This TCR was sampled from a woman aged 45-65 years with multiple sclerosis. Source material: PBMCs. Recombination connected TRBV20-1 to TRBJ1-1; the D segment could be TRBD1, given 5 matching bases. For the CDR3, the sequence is CSATGSTEAFF. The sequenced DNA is TGCAGTGCTACAGGGAGCACTGAAGCTTTCTTT.